This TCR beta chain was profiled in a study of low-dose radiotherapy and immunotherapy resistance in tumors. Study in general: Cohort 1 was treated with 0.5 Gy per fraction at 2-week intervals, amounting to 6.5 Gy overall.

The CDR3 spans 13 residues. In this sample, this clonotype turned up once. First-strand cDNA used TRAV- and TRBV-specific primers, covering alpha and beta chains. For amplifying TCRs, the PCR ran for around 20 cycles with Phusion, which was used together with a constant-region primer and the adapter on the V primers. mRNA, after isolation, was amplified by in vitro transcription. TCRdb processed the reads anew with MiXCR; each CDR3 protein has one entry. The sample has 60,000 or so distinct CDR3 sequences; roughly 29% are singletons. Time point noted: before trial treatment. Donors were administered nivolumab, ipilimumab, aspirin and low-dose cyclophosphamide, together with low-dose radiotherapy. Eligible patients bore advanced solid tumors devoid of tumor-infiltrating lymphocytes.

The clonotype originates from a male donor with rectosigmoid adenocarcinoma. This chain joins TRBV26 and TRBJ2-7; the table assigns TRBD1, which was not confirmed against the DNA. TRBV26 is a documented pseudogene. Sequenced here: PBMCs, sampled before treatment. The CDR3 region has the DNA TGTGCCAGCCGCGGGACAGGGGTCGACGAGCAGTACTTC. Its translation is CASRGTGVDEQYF.